The T cell receptor (beta chain) described here comes from a study of blood T cells in healthy people across ages. Findings and caveats of the study: Using unsorted PBMCs precluded a conclusive naive versus antigen-experienced comparison. The study lacked donor CMV status, which possibly confounded expanded clonotype changes. TCR beta diversity per million T cells fell roughly linearly with age.

This CDR3 has 13 residues. Germline values: CDR1 SGHAT, CDR2 FQNNGV. V lost 1 base and J 1 base, leaving 4 bases between the germline ends. Total RNA extraction produced at least 6 micrograms (per sample) for the study. With a J-beta primer mix and a sample-barcoded 5' primer, a second PCR ran about 7 to 12 cycles. MiXCR, run by TCRdb on the 5' RACE reads, gives a single entry per CDR3 protein. The sample holds hundreds of thousands of distinct CDR3 sequences, roughly 56% seen once. This clonotype showed up many times. As yet, its antigen is unknown. The sequence came from a man aged 40-49 years in good health. The chain employs TRBV11-2 and TRBJ2-5; D uncertain. The source material was blood. The CDR3 DNA reads TGTGCCAGCAGCTTAGCACCCCAAGAGACCCAGTACTTC. This translates into CASSLAPQETQYF.